The clone carrying this TCR beta chain was observed at least ten times. It was from 20,000 to 1,000,000 sorted cells, with 10%, 30% or 50% RNA, that naive CD8 libraries came. A CD8+CD4-CCR7+CD45RA+ phenotype served as the sorting definition for naive CD8 T cells. The germline CDR1 and CDR2 sequences are LGHNT and FRNRAP. The CDR3 sequence is 14 residues long. V shed 7 bases and J 4 bases; nucleotides not matched to a gene: 6. MiXCR, applied by TCRdb to the PCR reads, yields one record per CDR3 protein. The profile shows 85,000 to 90,000 distinct CDR3 sequences, over 15% of them singletons. This entry belongs to a study of molecular identifiers for immune sequencing clone quantification.

The clonotype originates from a human donor in good health. Some libraries in this study had Jurkat cell RNA spiked in. The chain uses TRBV12-5 and TRBJ1-1; 10 nucleotides line up with TRBD1. The sample was naive CD8+ T cells from blood, with Jurkat cell RNA spiked in. The subset is: FACS-sorted CD8+CD4-CCR7+CD45RA+ naive T cells. CDR3 amino acids: CASARDRGVTEAFF. The CDR3 region has the DNA TGTGCTAGTGCCCGGGACAGGGGAGTCACTGAAGCTTTCTTT.